These 17 T cell receptor beta chains were all obtained from the same sample, sequenced in a study of blood T cell repertoires in COVID-19. The protocol was immunoSEQ multiplex PCR, while the TCRdb copy is restricted to in-frame clones and leaves out a portion. The data contain about 45,000 clones, around 85% of them singletons. The sequenced material came from peripheral blood. The receptor set was obtained from a woman older than 75 with acute or convalescent COVID-19.

The V call is TRBV7-6, the J call TRBJ2-3; a possible D gene is TRBD1 (6 bases). CDR3 length: 14 amino acids. CDR1 SGHVS and CDR2 FNYEAQ come from the germline V gene. Deletions cut 4 bases from V and 6 bases from J, with 14 bases between. The CDR3 DNA reads as TGTGCCAGCAGCTCCCAAACACAGGGCGATACGCAGTATTTT. Its protein product is CASSSQTQGDTQYF. Combining the CDR3 with reference TRBV7-6 and TRBJ2-3 gives the whole variable domain GAGVSQSPRYKVTKRGQDVALRCDPISGHVSLYWYRQALGQGPEFLTYFNYEAQQDKSGLPNDRFSAERPEGSISTLTIQRTEQRDSAMYRCASSSQTQGDTQYFGPGTRLTVL.

The rearrangement uses TRBV3-1 (or the pseudogene TRBV3-2) and TRBJ1-3; D uncertain. The CDR3 spans 16 residues. V was pared by 1 base and J by 1 base, with 11 bases between. Looked up from germline, CDR1 is LGHDT and CDR2 is YNNKEL (reference sequence). The CDR3 is CASSQGNRVSGNTIYF. CDR3 sequence (DNA): TGTGCCAGCAGCCAAGGTAACAGAGTTTCTGGAAACACCATATATTTT.

The chain recombines TRBV24-1 with TRBJ2-3; 10 bases agree with TRBD2. This CDR3 region has 15 residues. The V and J ends lost 9 bases and 5 bases, in that order; junction bases with no gene match: 10. Germline CDR1 and CDR2: KGHDR and SFDVKD. The CDR3 sequence: CATQGTSGKQDTQYF. The CDR3 coding sequence is TGTGCCACCCAAGGCACTAGCGGGAAGCAAGATACGCAGTATTTT.

This clone was seen once. The chain is built from TRBV9 and TRBJ2-1; tentatively, D is TRBD2 (5 bases). This CDR3 is 17 amino acids long. Trimming pared 0 bases from V and 1 base from J, leaving 14 bases between. Germline CDR1 SGDLS, CDR2 YYNGEE. In DNA, the CDR3 is TGTGCCAGCAGCGTAGTAAGCGGATTACATTCCTACAATGAGCAGTTCTTC. It translates to CASSVVSGLHSYNEQFF.

This clone was detected only a few times. This chain links TRBV11-3 with TRBJ2-7; a possible D gene is TRBD1 (6 bases). The V end was cut by 5 bases, the J end by 6 bases, with 17 bases between. From germline, CDR1 is SGHNT and CDR2 YENEEA. This CDR3 contains 14 residues. CDR3 sequence: CASSPSDSTGEQYF. For the CDR3, the DNA is TGTGCCAGCAGCCCCTCGGACAGTACAGGCGAGCAGTACTTC. The full variable domain, its missing parts supplied by reference TRBV11-3 and TRBJ2-7, is EAGVVQSPRYKIIEKKQPVAFWCNPISGHNTLYWYLQNLGQGPELLIRYENEEAVDDSQLPKDRFSAERLKGVDSTLKIQPAELGDSAVYLCASSPSDSTGEQYFGPGTRLTVT.

The V gene is TRBV15, the J gene TRBJ2-1, with D tentatively TRBD1 (6 bases). The CDR3 is 12 amino acids. Trimming took 3 bases from V and 16 from J, leaving 16 bases between them. The germline CDR1 and CDR2 sequences are LNHNV and YYDKDF (reference sequence). The CDR3 here is CATSRDGTLVFF. In DNA form, the CDR3 reads TGTGCCACCAGCAGGGACGGGACACTGGTTTTCTTC. The full variable domain, in which reference TRBV15 and TRBJ2-1 provide the parts outside the CDR3, is DAMVIQNPRYQVTQFGKPVTLSCSQTLNHNVMYWYQQKSSQAPKLLFHYYDKDFNNEADTPDNFQSRRPNTSFCFLDIRSPGLGDTAMYLCATSRDGTLVFFGPGTRLTVL.

This clone turned up a few times. The V gene is TRBV2, the J gene TRBJ1-1; D may be TRBD1 (5 bases). This CDR3 spans 15 amino acids. Germline assignment: CDR1 SNHLY and CDR2 FYNNEI. V was clipped by 7 bases and J by 1 base, with 16 bases between them. DNA for the CDR3: TGTGCCAGCATAATTTGGGGCCAGGGGAACACTGAAGCTTTCTTT. As protein: CASIIWGQGNTEAFF.

The V and J genes are TRBV18 and TRBJ1-5; the D gene is possibly TRBD1 (5 bases). Deletions cut 2 bases from V and 3 bases from J, with 14 bases between. This CDR3 spans 16 amino acids. Germline CDR1 is KGHSH and CDR2 is LQKENI. The CDR3 loop reads CASSPGHQGLNQPQHF. CDR3 in DNA: TGTGCCAGCTCACCAGGTCACCAGGGCCTCAATCAGCCCCAGCATTTT.

This clone was found a few times. The chain carries TRBV28 and TRBJ2-1, with 8 bases lining up with TRBD2. Looked up from germline, CDR1 is MDHEN and CDR2 is SYDVKM. Losses at the gene ends were 7 bases for V and 4 bases for J; bases not matched to a gene: 6. CDR3 length: 14 residues. CDR3 DNA: TGTGCCAGCATTAGCGGGACAATGTACAATGAGCAGTTCTTC. Amino acid sequence: CASISGTMYNEQFF.

The rearrangement joins TRBV9 to TRBJ1-2; TRBD1 aligns across 7 bases. CDR1 and CDR2 from the germline V gene are SGDLS and YYNGEE. V dropped 0 bases and J dropped 6; count of bases not matched to a gene: 2. The CDR3 is 13 residues long. In DNA, the CDR3 is TGTGCCAGCAGCGTAGAAAGGGGGCATGGCTACACCTTC. Translation gives CASSVERGHGYTF.

The genes are TRBV30 and TRBJ2-1; TRBD2 aligns across 14 bases. The CDR3 sequence is 15 residues long. The V and J ends lost 5 bases and 8 bases, in that order; junction bases with no gene match: 8. The germline V gene has CDR1 GTSNPN and CDR2 SVGIG (reference sequence). Here the CDR3 DNA reads TGTGCCTGGGAAAAAGGGACTAGCGGGAGTTATGAGCAGTTCTTC. Translation gives CAWEKGTSGSYEQFF. The full variable domain, rest sourced from reference TRBV30 and TRBJ2-1, is SQTIHQWPATLVQPVGSPLSLECTVEGTSNPNLYWYRQAAGRGLQLLFYSVGIGQISSEVPQNLSASRPQDRQFILSSKKLLLSDSGFYLCAWEKGTSGSYEQFFGPGTRLTVL.

This chain connects TRBV4-1 to TRBJ1-4, with 10 bases identical to TRBD1. V lost 5 bases and J lost 0; bases outside the gene matches: 12. Germline V gene sequence: CDR1 MGHRA, CDR2 YSYEKL. CDR3 size: 19 residues. The CDR3 reads CASSSPRGQGITTNEKLFF. The CDR3 region has the DNA TGCGCCAGCAGCTCGCCCCGGGGACAGGGGATTACAACTAATGAAAAACTGTTTTTT.

The chain employs TRBV6-5 and TRBJ2-5, with D hard to call. V was cut by 8 bases and J by 5 bases, with 15 bases left in between. The germline V gene encodes CDR1 MNHEY and CDR2 SVGAGI. The length of the CDR3 is 13 residues. Here the CDR3 reads CASCWAPTETQYF. For the CDR3, the DNA is TGTGCCAGCTGCTGGGCTCCAACGGAGACCCAGTACTTC.

This clone is a singleton in its sample. The CDR3 here is CASADGSYEQYF. The CDR3 DNA sequence: TGTGCCAGCGCGGATGGCTCCTACGAGCAGTACTTC. V gene TRBV11-1 combines with J gene TRBJ2-7; D gene ambiguous. This CDR3 is built from 12 residues. Germline V gene sequence: CDR1 SGHAT, CDR2 FQDESV (reference sequence). Trimming removed 8 bases from V and 0 bases from J, with 8 bases in between.

The chain uses TRBV5-5 and TRBJ2-1; D ambiguous. Trimming stripped 0 bases from V and 5 bases from J, with 12 bases between. The CDR3 consists of 15 residues. The germline gives CDR1 SGHKS, CDR2 YYEKEE (reference sequence). CDR3 sequence: CASSLGFNVDNEQFF. The CDR3 nucleotides are TGTGCCAGCAGCTTGGGTTTCAACGTAGACAATGAGCAGTTCTTC.

This clone was seen once. At one of its ends the junction is not consistent with the germline gene, which may arise from a read error. V and J are TRBV29-1 and TRBJ1-2; possible D gene TRBD1, 5 bases. This CDR3 contains 13 residues. Germline V gene lookup returns CDR1 SQVTM and CDR2 ANQGSEA. In DNA, the CDR3 is TGCAGCGTTTTCCTGACAGACCCCTATGGCTACATCTTC. It codes for CSVFLTDPYGYIF.

V is TRBV20-1 and J is TRBJ1-2; tentatively, D is TRBD1 (6 bases). The length of the CDR3 is 13 residues. The germline gives CDR1 DFQATT, CDR2 SNEGSKA (reference sequence). The ends were cut back, 3 bases at V and 2 bases at J, with 10 bases in the middle. The CDR3 is CSASHRANYGYTF. The CDR3 nucleotides read TGCAGTGCTAGTCACAGGGCCAACTATGGCTACACCTTC.